This T cell receptor beta chain was recovered during a study of radiation and T cells in renal cell carcinoma. Study-wide background: Nephrectomy followed 15 Gy stereotactic body radiation by 4 weeks. General study results and limits: In blood, top tumor clones expanded by 2 weeks, shrinking by 4.

Notes on this clone: Its antigen is not identified.

As for time point: blood 2 weeks post-SBRT. Treatment reported: 15 Gy SBRT to primary tumor, nephrectomy 4 weeks later. Trimming pared 6 bases from V and 1 base from J, leaving 9 bases between. Germline V gene lookup returns CDR1 MNHNS and CDR2 SASEGT. The CDR3 extends over 13 amino acids. Only in-frame clones appear in the TCRdb table, and some are missing; sequencing was by immunoSEQ multiplex PCR. The data hold 120,000 or so clones, with 81% observed a single time. The TCR originated in a man over 45 with renal cell carcinoma. The sample here was blood, taken from a patient whose treatment included radiotherapy and nephrectomy. The chain is built from TRBV6-1 and TRBJ2-5; tentatively, D is TRBD2 (6 bases). This CDR3 reads CASRSSGQETQYF. The CDR3 coding sequence is TGTGCCAGCAGGAGTAGCGGCCAAGAGACCCAGTACTTC.